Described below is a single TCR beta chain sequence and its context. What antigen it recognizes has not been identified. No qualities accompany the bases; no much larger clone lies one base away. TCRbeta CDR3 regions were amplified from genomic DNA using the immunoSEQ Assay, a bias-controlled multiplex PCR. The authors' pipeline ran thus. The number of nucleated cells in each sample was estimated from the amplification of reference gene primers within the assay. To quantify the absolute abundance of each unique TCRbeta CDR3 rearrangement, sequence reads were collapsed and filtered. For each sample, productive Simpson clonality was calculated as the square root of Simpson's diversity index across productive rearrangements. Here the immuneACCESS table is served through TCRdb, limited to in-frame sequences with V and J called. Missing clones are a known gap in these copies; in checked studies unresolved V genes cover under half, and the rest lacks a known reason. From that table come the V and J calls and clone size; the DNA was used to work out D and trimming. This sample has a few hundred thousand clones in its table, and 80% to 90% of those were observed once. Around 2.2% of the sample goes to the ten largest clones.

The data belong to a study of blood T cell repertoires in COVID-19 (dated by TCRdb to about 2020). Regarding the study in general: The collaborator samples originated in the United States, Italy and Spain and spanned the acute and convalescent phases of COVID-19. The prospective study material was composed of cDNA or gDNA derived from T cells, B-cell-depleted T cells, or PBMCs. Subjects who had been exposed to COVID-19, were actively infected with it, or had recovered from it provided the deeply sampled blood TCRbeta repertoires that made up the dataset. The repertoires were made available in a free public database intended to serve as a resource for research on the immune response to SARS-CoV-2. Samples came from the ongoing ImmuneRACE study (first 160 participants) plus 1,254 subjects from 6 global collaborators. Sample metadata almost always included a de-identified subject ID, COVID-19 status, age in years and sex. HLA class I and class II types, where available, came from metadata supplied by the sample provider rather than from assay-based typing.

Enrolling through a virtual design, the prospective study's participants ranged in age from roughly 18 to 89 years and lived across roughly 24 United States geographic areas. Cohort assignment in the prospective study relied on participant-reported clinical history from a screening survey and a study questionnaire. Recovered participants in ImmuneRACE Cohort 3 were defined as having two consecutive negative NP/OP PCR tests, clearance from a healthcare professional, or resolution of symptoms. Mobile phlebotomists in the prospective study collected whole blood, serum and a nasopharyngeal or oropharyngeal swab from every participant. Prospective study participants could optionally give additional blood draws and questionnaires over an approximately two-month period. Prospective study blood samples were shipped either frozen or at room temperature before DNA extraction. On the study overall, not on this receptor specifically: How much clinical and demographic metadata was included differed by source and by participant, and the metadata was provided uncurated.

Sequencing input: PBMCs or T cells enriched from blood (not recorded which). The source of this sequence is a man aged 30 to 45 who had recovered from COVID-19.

Here the CDR3 is given as CASSLLGGNTIYF. The bases read TGTGCCAGCAGCTTGCTCGGTGGAAACACCATATATTTT. The chain joins TRBV7-9 to TRBJ1-3; the D segment cannot be called with confidence. Reading from cysteine to phenylalanine, the CDR3 counts 13 amino acids. Only the CDR3 portion is preserved as DNA: 39 bases, with reading frame beginning at the first base. The germline V gene (reference sequence) gives CDR1 as SEHNR and CDR2 as FQNEAQ. The V and J ends are trimmed by 3 bases and 3 bases, leaving 6 bases between them.